This T cell receptor (beta chain) was captured in a study of blood T cell repertoires in COVID-19. Across the study: The United States, Italy and Spain supplied acute and convalescent COVID-19 samples. PBMCs, B-cell-depleted T cells, or T cells provided the cDNA or gDNA that made up the material.

The Seattle patients, enrolled during active infection, were followed longitudinally. The V and J ends lost 5 bases and 3 bases, in that order; junction bases with no gene match: 4. The CDR3 runs 14 residues. From germline, CDR1 is KGHSH and CDR2 LQKENI. In the authors' methods: Estimation of nucleated cell counts relied on the amplification of reference gene primers. This table comes from immunoSEQ multiplex PCR, and its TCRdb copy is limited to in-frame clones, with some not included. V, J and clone size are those of that table, while D and trimming were read from the DNA. The sample yields approximately 80,000 clones, approximately 85% seen once.

This sequence was found in a woman aged 80 or older with COVID-19, enrolled during active disease. This chain joins TRBV18 and TRBJ1-5; 7 nucleotides agree with TRBD1. Material: peripheral blood. The CDR3 loop reads CASSTTGVNQPQHF. CDR3 in DNA: TGTGCCAGCTCAACCACAGGGGTCAATCAGCCCCAGCATTTT.